Listed below are T cell receptor beta chains from one sample, sequenced in a study of blood T cell repertoires in COVID-19. Measured with immunoSEQ multiplex PCR; TCRdb has only the in-frame clones, and not every one. Of roughly 120,000 clones listed, around 86% are singletons. The sequencing sample was made of peripheral blood. The receptors come from a man aged 80 or over with acute or convalescent COVID-19. Both conserved end residues are part of each CDR3. A D gene is named only where the DNA matches it firmly. Some rows mark clone size as missing; the rest say once, few, many or name a class of expanded clone.

J,V,size,D,DNA,CDR3
TRBJ1-5,TRBV19,.,TRBD1,TGTGCCAGTAGTATCACACAGGGGGTCGGGCAGCCCCAGCATTTT,CASSITQGVGQPQHF
TRBJ2-7,TRBV5-1,.,TRBD2,TGCGCCAGCAGCTTCGGACTAGCGGGTTCATACGAGCAGTACTTC,CASSFGLAGSYEQYF
TRBJ1-2,TRBV5-4,.,.,TGTGCCAGCAGCTTGGGCCGAGACAGTAATTTCTATGGCTACACCTTC,CASSLGRDSNFYGYTF
TRBJ1-1,TRBV5-4,once,.,TGTGCCAGCAGCGCCTTTGGGGGGGCCGTAGACACTGAAGCTTTCTTT,CASSAFGGAVDTEAFF
TRBJ1-1,TRBV28,.,TRBD1,TGTGCCAGCAGTTCCCTTGACAGGGGTAGAGCTTTCTTT,CASSSLDRGRAFF
TRBJ1-5,TRBV19,.,TRBD1,TGTGCAGTGGGACAGGGTAGCAATCAGCCCCAGCATTTT,CAVGQGSNQPQHF
TRBJ1-4,TRBV18,once,.,TGTGCCAGCTCACCGGGCGATCGAAAGGAAAAACTGTTTTTT,CASSPGDRKEKLFF
TRBJ1-5,TRBV28,.,.,TGTGCCAGCAGGTCCCTGGGCTGGGGAGGGCCCAATCAGCCCCAGCATTTT,CASRSLGWGGPNQPQHF
TRBJ2-5,TRBV6-6,.,TRBD2,TGTGCCACCATACACAAGGGGCGGGAGGATGGCGAGACCCAGTACTTC,CATIHKGREDGETQYF
TRBJ1-1,TRBV27,.,.,TGTGCCAGCAGTACTACAGGGAGAACTGAAGCTTTCTTT,CASSTTGRTEAFF
TRBJ2-7,TRBV25-1,.,.,TGTGCCAGCAGTGAGGGGGCCTTACGTGGCTACGAGCAGTACTTC,CASSEGALRGYEQYF
TRBJ2-7,TRBV19,.,TRBD2,TGTGCCAGTAGTACAGGAAGACTAGCGCGCGAGCAGTACTTC,CASSTGRLAREQYF
TRBJ1-2,TRBV28,.,.,TGTGCCAGCAACGGACAGACCCTCGGGGGCTACACCTTC,CASNGQTLGGYTF
TRBJ2-2,TRBV2,.,.,TGTGCCAGCAGTTCCGGGACTCCTAACACCGGGGAGCTGTTTTTT,CASSSGTPNTGELFF